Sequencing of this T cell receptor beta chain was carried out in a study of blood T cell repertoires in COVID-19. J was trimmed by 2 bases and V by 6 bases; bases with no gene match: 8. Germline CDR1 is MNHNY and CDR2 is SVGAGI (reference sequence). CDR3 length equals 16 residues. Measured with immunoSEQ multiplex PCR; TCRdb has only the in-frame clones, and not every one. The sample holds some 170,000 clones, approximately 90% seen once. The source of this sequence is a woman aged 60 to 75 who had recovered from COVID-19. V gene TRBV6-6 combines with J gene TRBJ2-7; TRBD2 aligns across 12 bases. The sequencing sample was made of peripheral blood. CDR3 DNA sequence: TGTGCCAGCAGCCTCTCTAGCGGGGGGGCGACCTACGAGCAGTACTTC. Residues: CASSLSSGGATYEQYF.